One and the same sample provided the 13 T cell receptor beta chains below, sequenced in a study of T cell clonality in common variable immunodeficiency. Assay: immunoSEQ multiplex PCR; the TCRdb copy retains only in-frame clones and omits some. Observed are roughly 32,000 clones, no singletons, with the top ten taking about 4.5%. Sequenced input: peripheral blood mononuclear cells. These receptors all stem from a person between 18 and 75 years old in good health.

The sample holds many counts of this clone. The sequenced fragment ends 3 residues before the CDR3 boundary, so the rest is inferred from the germline J gene. J is TRBJ2-5 and V is TRBV20-1; D is unresolved. Germline V gene sequence: CDR1 DFQATT, CDR2 SNEGSKA (reference sequence). This CDR3 contains 12 residues. Trimming removed 6 bases from V and 3 bases from J, with 11 bases in between. The CDR3 bases that were read are TGCAGTGCCAAATTAAGGGAAGAGACC. Protein sequence: CSAKLREET. The whole CDR3 is CSAKLREETQYF.

There are many counts of this clone. The read falls 3 residues short of the CDR3 end, and the missing part is taken from the germline J gene. V and J are TRBV5-1 and TRBJ2-2; 9 bases match TRBD1. The CDR3 contains 16 residues. CDR1 is SGHRS, CDR2 YFSETQ, per germline. V lost 4 bases to trimming and J lost 5 bases; unmatched junction nucleotides: 9. This CDR3 reads CASSDTGTGITGELFF. The sequenced CDR3 bases are TGCGCCAGCAGCGATACCGGGACAGGGATAACCGGGGAG.

This clone appeared a few times. The read terminates 3 residues ahead of where the CDR3 ends, so the germline J gene completes it. The chain has TRBV7-9 and TRBJ1-2; D ambiguous. This CDR3 is 11 amino acids long. Germline lookup yields CDR1 SEHNR and CDR2 FQNEAQ (reference sequence). CDR3 DNA (partial): TGTGCCAGCAGCTTGTCAGATACC. This encodes CASSLSDT. The whole CDR3 is CASSLSDTYTF.

This clone occurred many times. The sequence runs out 3 residues before the end of the CDR3; the remainder is reconstructed from the germline J gene. The chain recombines TRBV5-1 with TRBJ1-2; D is perhaps TRBD1 (6 bases). The CDR3 length is 18 residues. Trimming removed 6 bases at V and 0 bases at J, with 24 bases between. Germline V gene data show CDR1 as SGHRS and CDR2 as YFSETQ. Incomplete CDR3 DNA: TGCGCCAGCAACCTCGTATACAGGGACGGAGGATCTAACTATGGC. This codes for CASNLVYRDGGSNYG. The full CDR3 protein is CASNLVYRDGGSNYGYTF.

This clone was observed at least ten times. The read ends 3 residues shy of where the CDR3 ends; the end is completed using the germline J gene. The chain is built from TRBV7-3 and TRBJ1-1; D is undetermined. The CDR3 spans 13 residues. Trimming stripped 4 bases from V and 3 bases from J, with 9 bases between. Per the germline V gene, CDR1 is SGHTA and CDR2 is FQGTGA. This chain's CDR3 is CASSSARDTEAFF. CDR3 bases read: TGTGCCAGCAGCTCCGCTCGGGACACTGAA.

This clone was detected only a few times. With the read ending 3 residues before the CDR3 end, the germline J gene is used to fill in that end. V usage is TRBV30 and J usage is TRBJ2-3; 13 bases align to TRBD2. The CDR3 runs to 13 residues. The germline V gene encodes CDR1 GTSNPN and CDR2 SVGIG (reference sequence). The CDR3 loop reads CARTGLAGETQYF. CDR3 DNA, as far as it was read: TGTGCCCGGACCGGACTAGCGGGAGAGACG.

This clone was counted at least ten times. The read ends 3 residues before the CDR3 terminus; that terminus is restored from the germline J gene. The genes are TRBV5-1 and TRBJ1-1, with D possibly being TRBD1 (5 bases). Looked up from germline, CDR1 is SGHRS and CDR2 is YFSETQ. V gave up 3 bases and J gave up 5 bases, with 11 bases separating them. The length of the CDR3 is 13 residues. Incomplete CDR3 DNA: TGCGCCAGCAGCTACCAGGGTCAAACTGAA. Protein: CASSYQGQTE. The whole CDR3 reads CASSYQGQTEAFF.

This clone was seen repeatedly, ten times or more. The CDR3 is cut off 3 residues early in the read; its end comes from the germline J gene. The J gene is TRBJ2-3, the V gene TRBV24-1; TRBD1 matches 7 bases. Trimming cost V 4 bases and J 5 bases; bases outside gene matches: 5. Per the germline V gene, CDR1 is KGHDR and CDR2 is SFDVKD. This CDR3 has 14 amino acids. The sequenced CDR3 bases are TGTGCCACCAGTGAACCGACAGGGAAAGATACG. This encodes CATSEPTGKDT. The entire CDR3 is CATSEPTGKDTQYF.

Concerning this clone itself: The read finishes 3 residues shy of the CDR3 end, and the germline J gene is used to complete it. The gene calls are TRBV7-6 and TRBJ1-2; D is unresolved. Trimming cost V 4 bases and J 2 bases, with 14 bases left between them. Germline loops: CDR1 SGHVS, CDR2 FNYEAQ. CDR3 length: 15 residues. CDR3 region: CASSSWAGDNYGYTF. Partial CDR3 DNA: TGTGCCAGCAGCTCATGGGCGGGAGACAACTATGGC.

At least ten counts were recorded for this clone. Sequencing ends 3 residues short of the CDR3 end; the germline J gene provides the rest. The chain combines TRBV9 with TRBJ2-3, with D possibly matching TRBD1 (5 bases). Per germline, CDR1 SGDLS and CDR2 YYNGEE. There are 13 residues in the CDR3. Trimming shortened V by 5 bases and J by 4 bases, and 11 bases separated the two germline ends. Partial CDR3 DNA: TGTGCCAGCAGTATCAGGGCAGCAGATACG. Protein: CASSIRAADT. The CDR3, in full, reads CASSIRAADTQYF.

This clone is labeled as medium-sized. From the germline J gene comes the end of the CDR3, since the read stops 3 residues before it. The chain joins TRBV6-1 to TRBJ2-4; D may be TRBD1 (5 bases). Germline V gives CDR1 MNHNS, CDR2 SASEGT. The CDR3 totals 15 residues. Between the trimmed V and J ends, which lost 0 bases and 7 bases, there was a span of 13 bases. The CDR3 here is CASSEAGHPQNIQYF. The CDR3 bases that were read are TGTGCCAGCAGTGAAGCAGGACACCCGCAGAACATT.

Judged by abundance, this clone is medium-sized. The DNA ends 3 residues before the CDR3 does, and the rest of the CDR3 is filled in from the germline J gene. This chain links TRBV20-1 with TRBJ2-1; 16 nucleotides align to TRBD2. Unmatched junction bases numbered 10, after V lost 1 base and J lost 7 bases. Germline CDR1 is DFQATT and CDR2 is SNEGSKA (reference sequence). The CDR3 runs to 18 residues. The sequenced CDR3 bases are TGCAGTGCTAGAGGGGGGACTAGCGGGAGGGAGGGTTTGAATGAG. Translated, it gives CSARGGTSGREGLNE. The full-length CDR3 reads as CSARGGTSGREGLNEQFF.

This clone was detected many times. The CDR3 end falls 3 residues outside the read, so it is completed with the germline J gene. The rearrangement uses TRBV2 and TRBJ1-2, with TRBD1 as a possible D gene (5 bases). Germline lookup yields CDR1 SNHLY and CDR2 FYNNEI. With 5 bases removed from V and 7 bases from J, the gap between germline ends came to 14 bases. The CDR3 is 13 residues long. The part of the CDR3 DNA that was read is TGTGCCAGCAGTAATTCGATCGGGGGTGGC. This translates into CASSNSIGGG. The full-length CDR3 reads as CASSNSIGGGYTF.